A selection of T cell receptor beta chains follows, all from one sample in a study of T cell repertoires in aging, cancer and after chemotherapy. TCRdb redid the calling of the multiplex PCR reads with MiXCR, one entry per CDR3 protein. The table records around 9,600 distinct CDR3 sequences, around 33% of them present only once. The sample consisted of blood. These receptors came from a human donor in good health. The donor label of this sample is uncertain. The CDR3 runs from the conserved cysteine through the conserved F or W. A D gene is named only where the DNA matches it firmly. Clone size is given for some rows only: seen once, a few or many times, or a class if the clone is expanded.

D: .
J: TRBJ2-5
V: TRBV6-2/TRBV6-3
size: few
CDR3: CASTVEVQETQYF
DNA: TGTGCCAGCACGGTGGAGGTCCAAGAGACCCAGTACTTC

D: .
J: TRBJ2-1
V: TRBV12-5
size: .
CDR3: CASGLGGEGGEQFF
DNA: TGTGCTAGTGGTTTGGGCGGGGAAGGGGGTGAGCAGTTCTTC

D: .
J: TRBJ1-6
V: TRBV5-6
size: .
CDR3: CASIYSTGNNSPLHF
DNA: TGTGCCAGCATTTACTCCACAGGGAATAATTCACCCCTCCACTTT

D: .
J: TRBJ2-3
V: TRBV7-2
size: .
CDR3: CASSLVSTDTQYF
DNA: TGTGCCAGCAGCTTAGTAAGCACAGATACGCAGTATTTT

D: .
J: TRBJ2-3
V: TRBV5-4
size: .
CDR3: CASSSTDTQYF
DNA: TGTGCCAGCAGCTCCACAGATACGCAGTATTTT

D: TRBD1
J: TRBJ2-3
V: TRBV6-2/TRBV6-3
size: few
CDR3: CASSSRDRGPGTDTQYF
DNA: TGTGCCAGCAGTTCTCGGGACAGGGGGCCGGGCACAGATACGCAGTATTTT

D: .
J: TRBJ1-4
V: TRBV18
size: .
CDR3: CASSPPGSEKLFF
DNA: TGTGCCAGCTCACCACCGGGGAGTGAAAAACTGTTTTTT

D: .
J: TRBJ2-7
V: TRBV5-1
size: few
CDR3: CASSLGTSHTYEQYF
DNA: TGCGCCAGCAGCTTAGGGACCTCACACACCTACGAGCAGTACTTC

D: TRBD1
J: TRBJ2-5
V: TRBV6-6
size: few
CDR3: CASNPTGGQGETQYF
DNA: TGTGCCAGCAACCCGACAGGGGGCCAGGGAGAGACCCAGTACTTC

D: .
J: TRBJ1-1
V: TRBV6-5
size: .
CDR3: CASSEGRNTEAFF
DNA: TGTGCCAGCAGTGAAGGCCGAAACACTGAAGCTTTCTTT

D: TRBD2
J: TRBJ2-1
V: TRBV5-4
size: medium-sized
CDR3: CASSLAGTSGYNEQFF
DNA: TGTGCCAGCAGCTTGGCCGGGACTAGCGGATACAATGAGCAGTTCTTC

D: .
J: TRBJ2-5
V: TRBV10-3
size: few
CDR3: CATRDQRYQETQYF
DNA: TGTGCCACCCGGGACCAGAGGTACCAAGAGACCCAGTACTTC

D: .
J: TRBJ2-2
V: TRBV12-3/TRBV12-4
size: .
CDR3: CASSLPPGELFF
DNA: TGTGCCAGCAGTTTACCGCCCGGGGAGCTGTTTTTT

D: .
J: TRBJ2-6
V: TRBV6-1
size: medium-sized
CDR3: CASSERSSGANVLTF
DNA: TGTGCCAGCAGTGAGAGGAGCTCTGGGGCCAACGTCCTGACTTTC

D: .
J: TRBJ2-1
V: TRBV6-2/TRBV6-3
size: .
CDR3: CASSYLGVSNNEQFF
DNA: TGTGCCAGCAGTTACCTCGGGGTCTCCAACAATGAGCAGTTCTTC

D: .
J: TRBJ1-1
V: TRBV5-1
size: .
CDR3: CASSRGTQGTEAFF
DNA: TGCGCCAGCAGCCGAGGGACGCAGGGGACTGAAGCTTTCTTT

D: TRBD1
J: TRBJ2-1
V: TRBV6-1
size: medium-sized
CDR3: CASSEDRDTYNEQFF
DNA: TGTGCCAGCAGTGAGGACAGGGATACCTACAATGAGCAGTTCTTC

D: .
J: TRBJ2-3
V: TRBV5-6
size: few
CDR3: CASSLRERQYF
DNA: TGTGCCAGCAGCTTGCGGGAAAGGCAGTATTTT

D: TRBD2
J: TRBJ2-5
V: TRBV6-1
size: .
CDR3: CASSELRGLVNQETQYF
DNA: TGTGCCAGCAGTGAATTGCGGGGGTTGGTGAACCAAGAGACCCAGTACTTC

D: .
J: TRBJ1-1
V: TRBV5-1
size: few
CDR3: CASSSGIGGRSF
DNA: TGCGCCAGCAGCTCTGGAATCGGGGGGCGGAGCTTT

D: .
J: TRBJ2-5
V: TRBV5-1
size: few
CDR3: CASSLGDAHQETQYF
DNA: TGCGCCAGCAGCTTAGGAGACGCGCACCAAGAGACCCAGTACTTC

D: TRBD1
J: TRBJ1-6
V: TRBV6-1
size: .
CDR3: CASSTDRGSPLHF
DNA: TGTGCCAGCAGTACTGACAGGGGTTCACCCCTCCACTTT

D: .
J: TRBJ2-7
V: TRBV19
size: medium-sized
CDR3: CASSIGRVAEQYF
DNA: TGTGCCAGTAGTATAGGTCGCGTCGCCGAGCAGTACTTC

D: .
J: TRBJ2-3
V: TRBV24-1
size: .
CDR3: CATSARSSFVTWETDTQYF
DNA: TGTGCCACCAGTGCACGGTCTAGTTTCGTTACCTGGGAGACAGATACGCAGTATTTT

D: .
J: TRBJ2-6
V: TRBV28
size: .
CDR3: CASSRAFSGANVLTF
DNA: TGTGCCAGCAGCCGGGCCTTCTCGGGGGCCAACGTCCTGACTTTC

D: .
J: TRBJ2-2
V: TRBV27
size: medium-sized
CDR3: CASSLSGNTGELFF
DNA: TGTGCCAGCAGTTTATCGGGGAACACCGGGGAGCTGTTTTTT

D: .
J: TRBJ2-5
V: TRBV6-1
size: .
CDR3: CASSEWARRETQYF
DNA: TGTGCCAGCAGTGAATGGGCCCGGAGGGAGACCCAGTACTTC

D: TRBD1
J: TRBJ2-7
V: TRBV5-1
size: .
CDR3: CASSTDRHEQYF
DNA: TGCGCCAGCAGCACGGACAGGCACGAGCAGTACTTC

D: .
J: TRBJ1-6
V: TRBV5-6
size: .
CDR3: CASSLSGSSYNSPLHF
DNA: TGTGCCAGCAGCTTGTCCGGGAGCTCCTATAATTCACCCCTCCACTTT

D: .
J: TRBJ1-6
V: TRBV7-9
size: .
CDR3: CASSFLQGRGNSPLHF
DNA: TGTGCCAGCAGCTTTCTACAGGGAAGGGGTAATTCACCCCTCCACTTT

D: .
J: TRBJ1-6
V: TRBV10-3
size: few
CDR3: CAIRSTGRNSPLHF
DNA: TGTGCCATCAGATCTACAGGGAGGAATTCACCCCTCCACTTT

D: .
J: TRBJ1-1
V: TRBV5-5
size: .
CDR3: CASSLLLNTEAFF
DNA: TGTGCCAGCAGCTTACTATTGAACACTGAAGCTTTCTTT

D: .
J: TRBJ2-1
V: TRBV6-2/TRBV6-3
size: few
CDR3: CASSYSAGSSYNEQFF
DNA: TGTGCCAGCAGTTACTCGGCGGGGAGCTCCTACAATGAGCAGTTCTTC

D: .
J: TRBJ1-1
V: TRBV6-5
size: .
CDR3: CAVRVGTEAFF
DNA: TGTGCCGTCAGGGTGGGAACTGAAGCTTTCTTT

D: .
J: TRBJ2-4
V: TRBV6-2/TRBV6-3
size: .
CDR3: CASSSQGRWNIQYF
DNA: TGTGCCAGCAGTTCCCAGGGTAGGTGGAACATTCAGTACTTC

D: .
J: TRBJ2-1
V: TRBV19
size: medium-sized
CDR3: CASSPAVTYNEQFF
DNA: TGTGCCAGTAGCCCCGCCGTAACTTACAATGAGCAGTTCTTC

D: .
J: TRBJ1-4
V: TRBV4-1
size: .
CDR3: CASSQGGATNEKLFF
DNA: TGCGCCAGCAGCCAAGGCGGGGCTACTAATGAAAAACTGTTTTTT

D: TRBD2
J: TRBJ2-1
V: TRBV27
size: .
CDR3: CASRVQRTSGGIEQFF
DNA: TGTGCCAGCAGGGTCCAGCGGACTAGCGGGGGTATTGAGCAGTTCTTC

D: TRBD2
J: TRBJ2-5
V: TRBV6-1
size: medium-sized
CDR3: CASSGAGGHETQYF
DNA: TGTGCCAGCAGTGGAGCGGGGGGGCATGAGACCCAGTACTTC

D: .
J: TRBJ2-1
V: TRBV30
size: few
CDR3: CAWERQIQNEQFF
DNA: TGTGCCTGGGAGAGACAGATACAGAATGAGCAGTTCTTC

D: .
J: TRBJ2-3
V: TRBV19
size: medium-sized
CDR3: CASSIGLNTDTQYF
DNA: TGTGCCAGTAGTATTGGCCTGAACACAGATACGCAGTATTTT

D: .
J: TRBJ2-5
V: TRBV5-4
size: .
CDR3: CASSLDRVRPGETQYF
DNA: TGTGCCAGCAGCCTGGACCGAGTGAGGCCGGGAGAGACCCAGTACTTC

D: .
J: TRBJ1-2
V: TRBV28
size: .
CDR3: CASSYRVRYGYIF
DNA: TGTGCCAGCAGTTACAGGGTCAGGTATGGCTACATCTTC

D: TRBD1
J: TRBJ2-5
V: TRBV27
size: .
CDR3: CASSPLTGGSETQYF
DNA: TGTGCCAGCAGTCCGCTCACAGGGGGCAGTGAGACCCAGTACTTC

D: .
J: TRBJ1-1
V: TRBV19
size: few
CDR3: CASSISGDSRFRPSRF
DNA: TGTGCCAGTAGTATATCGGGGGATTCCAGGTTCCGACCCTCGCGCTTT

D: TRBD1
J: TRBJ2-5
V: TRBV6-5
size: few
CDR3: CASSSGGQGKAAQYF
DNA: TGTGCCAGCAGTTCCGGCGGACAGGGGAAGGCGGCCCAGTACTTC

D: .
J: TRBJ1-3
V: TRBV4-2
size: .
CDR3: CASSPTDGNTIYF
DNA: TGTGCCAGCAGCCCCACGGACGGAAACACCATATATTTT

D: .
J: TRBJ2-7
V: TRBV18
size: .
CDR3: CASSLPGNSYEQYF
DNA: TGTGCCAGCTCACTTCCGGGGAACTCCTACGAGCAGTACTTC